The sequence of this T cell receptor (beta chain) was determined in a study of blood T cell repertoires in COVID-19. Germline V lookup: CDR1 MNHEY, CDR2 SMNVEV (reference sequence). The CDR3 runs to 15 residues. V lost 7 bases and J lost 6, with 16 bases in between. This clone occurred once. The data were produced by immunoSEQ multiplex PCR, yet TCRdb's version contains in-frame clones alone and is incomplete. There are a few hundred thousand clones in the sample; approximately 85% occur only once, and just over 7% lies in the top ten. This chain connects TRBV27 to TRBJ1-6, with D uncertain. The TCR originated in a human donor in a cohort sampled during active COVID-19. Source material: peripheral blood. CDR3 sequence (DNA): TGTGCCAGCAAAGACGGACTATATGGTAATTCACCCCTCCACTTT. It specifies CASKDGLYGNSPLHF.